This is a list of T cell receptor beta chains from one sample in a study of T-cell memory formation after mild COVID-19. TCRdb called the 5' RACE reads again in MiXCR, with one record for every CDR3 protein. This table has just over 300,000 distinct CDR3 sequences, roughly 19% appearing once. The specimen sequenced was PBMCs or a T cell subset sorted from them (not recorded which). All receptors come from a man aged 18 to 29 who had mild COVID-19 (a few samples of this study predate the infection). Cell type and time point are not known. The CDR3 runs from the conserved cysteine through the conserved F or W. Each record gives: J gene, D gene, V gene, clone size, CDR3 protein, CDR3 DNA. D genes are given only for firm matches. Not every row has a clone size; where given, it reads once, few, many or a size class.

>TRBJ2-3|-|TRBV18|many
CASSPPRGGTDTQYF
TGTGCCAGCTCACCACCTAGAGGAGGGACAGATACGCAGTATTTT
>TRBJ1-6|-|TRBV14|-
CASSQDGYSPLHF
TGTGCCAGCAGCCAAGACGGCTATTCACCCCTCCACTTT
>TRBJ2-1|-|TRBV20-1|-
CSLSDNEQFF
TGCAGTCTCTCAGACAATGAGCAGTTCTTC
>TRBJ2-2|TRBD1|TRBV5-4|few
CASSQSGGTGELFF
TGTGCCAGCAGCCAGTCAGGGGGCACCGGGGAGCTGTTTTTT
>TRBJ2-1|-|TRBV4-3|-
CASSQSPMAGQFF
TGCGCCAGCAGCCAAAGCCCCATGGCGGGGCAGTTCTTC
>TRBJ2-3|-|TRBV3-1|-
CASSQFTTDTQYF
TGTGCCAGCAGCCAATTCACAACAGATACGCAGTATTTT
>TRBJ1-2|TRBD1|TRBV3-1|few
CASSQALDRGEKGYTF
TGTGCCAGCAGCCAGGCGTTGGACAGGGGGGAAAAGGGCTACACCTTC
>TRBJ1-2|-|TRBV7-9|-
CASSRLEGSYGYTF
TGTGCCAGCAGCCGTTTAGAGGGTTCCTATGGCTACACCTTC
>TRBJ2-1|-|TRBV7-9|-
CASSSTGSYEQFF
TGTGCCAGCAGCTCTACAGGAAGTTATGAGCAGTTCTTC
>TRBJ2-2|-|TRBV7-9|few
CASSNQPTTGELFF
TGTGCCAGCAGCAACCAACCCACAACCGGGGAGCTGTTTTTT